The 14 T cell receptor beta chains given below trace back to one sample, sequenced in a study of cytomegalovirus exposure and HLA in healthy donors (dated by TCRdb to about 2017). The receptor library was made with the immunoSEQ multiplex PCR assay. The multiplex PCR relied on a mix of 60 forward primers for TCR Vbeta segments and 13 reverse primers for TCR Jbeta segments. TCRdb re-hosts the immuneACCESS table, in-frame sequences only. Its copies lack some clones; in the studies checked, an unresolved V gene accounts for under half of them, and the cause for the rest is not known. A total of around 110,000 clones appear in this sample, 8% to 10% of them only once. The ten largest account for less than 4% of the sample. The sequencing input was PBMCs. The source of these receptors is a young man in good health and CMV-seronegative.

This chain uses TRBV7-6 with TRBJ2-5; TRBD1 agrees at 7 bases. Germline CDR1 SGHVS, CDR2 FNYEAQ. The CDR3 sequence is 15 residues long. The trim removed 5 bases at V and 2 bases at J, leaving 8 bases unmatched. The CDR3 region has the DNA TGTGCCAGCAGCCATCAGGGGGACAAACAAGAGACCCAGTACTTC. Amino acids: CASSHQGDKQETQYF.

This clone was seen more than once but under ten times. In DNA form, the CDR3 reads TGTGCCACCAGTACTACTAGGAACGAGCAGTACTTC. It specifies CATSTTRNEQYF. The chain has TRBV15 and TRBJ2-7; D is possibly TRBD2 (5 bases). The germline V and J ends were trimmed by 6 bases and 5 bases, with 11 bases remaining between them. CDR3 size: 12 residues. Germline assignment: CDR1 LNHNV and CDR2 YYDKDF (reference sequence).

This clone was seen more than once but under ten times. The rearrangement joins TRBV19 to TRBJ1-4; TRBD1 matches 12 bases. Per germline, CDR1 LNHDA and CDR2 SQIVND (reference sequence). With V trimmed by 7 bases and J by 8 bases, 8 bases remained unmatched. This CDR3 is 15 amino acids long. CDR3 region: CASTFSGTGGEKLFF. DNA for the CDR3: TGTGCCAGTACTTTCTCCGGGACAGGGGGCGAAAAACTGTTTTTT. Full variable domain (missing parts from reference TRBV19 and TRBJ1-4): DGGITQSPKYLFRKEGQNVTLSCEQNLNHDAMYWYRQDPGQGLRLIYYSQIVNDFQKGDIAEGYSVSREKKESFPLTVTSAQKNPTAFYLCASTFSGTGGEKLFFGSGTQLSVL.

For this clone: At one of its ends the junction is not consistent with the germline gene, which may arise from a read error. The rearrangement joins TRBV7-2 to TRBJ2-7; a possible D gene is TRBD1 (6 bases). This CDR3 has 14 amino acids. Germline lookup yields CDR1 SGHTA and CDR2 FQGNSA. For the CDR3, the DNA is TGTGCCAGCAGCGTCAACGCAGGGGTGGACGAGCCGTACTTC. Translation gives CASSVNAGVDEPYF. The complete variable domain, with remaining parts taken from reference TRBV7-2 and TRBJ2-7, reads GAGVSQSPSNKVTEKGKDVELRCDPISGHTALYWYRQSLGQGLEFLIYFQGNSAPDKSGLPSDRFSAERTGGSVSTLTIQRTQQEDSAVYLCASSVNAGVDEPYFGPGTRLTVT.

Notes on this clone: In the same sample, other DNA sequences code for this CDR3. The CDR3 sequence: CASSPGGSGELFF. The CDR3 DNA reads TGTGCCAGTAGTCCGGGGGGCAGCGGGGAGCTGTTTTTT. This chain uses TRBV19 with TRBJ2-2; D is possibly TRBD2 (7 bases). V lost 5 bases and J 7 bases, leaving 11 bases between the germline ends. The CDR3 is 13 amino acids. Germline V CDR1 and CDR2: LNHDA, SQIVND (reference sequence).

This chain connects TRBV18 to TRBJ2-7; TRBD1 aligns across 8 bases. The junction had 5 bases not matched to a gene; V was cut back by 5 bases and J by 2 bases. Germline V CDR1 and CDR2: KGHSH, LQKENI. The CDR3 loop spans 14 amino acids. The CDR3 nucleotides are TGTGCCAGCTCATCCAAGACAGGGGCCTACGAGCAGTACTTC. This translates into CASSSKTGAYEQYF.

V gene TRBV6-5 combines with J gene TRBJ2-2; D is undetermined. CDR3 length: 12 amino acids. The germline V gene has CDR1 MNHEY and CDR2 SVGAGI. V lost 9 bases and J 3 bases, leaving 8 bases between the germline ends. Written as DNA, the CDR3 is TGTGCCAGTCGAGAGGACACCGGGGAGCTGTTTTTT. It translates to CASREDTGELFF.

This clone was counted between two and nine times. CDR3 sequence (DNA): TGTGCCAGCAGCCCCGGGGACAGCCGCCAAGAGACCCAGTACTTC. Protein product: CASSPGDSRQETQYF. The chain recombines TRBV11-3 with TRBJ2-5; TRBD1 matches at 7 bases. The CDR3 runs 15 residues. With 5 bases clipped from V and 1 base from J, the junction kept 7 bases outside the gene matches. Germline CDR1 is SGHNT and CDR2 is YENEEA.

This clone came up a few times. This chain uses TRBV4-1 with TRBJ2-3; TRBD2 matches at 8 bases. Per the germline V gene, CDR1 is MGHRA and CDR2 is YSYEKL. This CDR3 comprises 16 residues. V shed 5 bases and J 1 base; nucleotides not matched to a gene: 8. The CDR3 sequence is CASSGLASSGTDTQYF. CDR3 sequence (DNA): TGCGCCAGCAGCGGACTAGCCTCGAGCGGCACAGATACGCAGTATTTT.

This clone was picked up a small number of times. V and J are TRBV10-3 and TRBJ1-2; D not certain. CDR1 and CDR2 from the germline V gene are ENHRY and SYGVKD. Deletions cut 10 bases from V and 8 bases from J, with 11 bases between. This CDR3 contains 10 residues. In DNA, the CDR3 is TGTGCCACTAGGAGCGTCGGCTACACCTTC. Translating gives CATRSVGYTF.

This CDR3 reads CASSQNLGQGGGGYTF. In nucleotides, the CDR3 is TGTGCCAGCTCACAAAATCTCGGACAGGGGGGAGGCGGCTACACCTTC. The chain joins TRBV18 to TRBJ1-2, with 10 bases fitting TRBD1. Unmatched junction bases numbered 13, after V lost 4 bases and J lost 8 bases. The CDR3 consists of 16 residues. The germline V gene has CDR1 KGHSH and CDR2 LQKENI.

This CDR3 reads CASSLGQGAYEQYF. CDR3 sequence (DNA): TGTGCCAGCAGCTTGGGTCAGGGGGCCTACGAGCAGTACTTC. V gene TRBV5-6 combines with J gene TRBJ2-7; 7 bases agree with TRBD1. The junction had 2 bases not matched to a gene; V was cut back by 0 bases and J by 2 bases. The CDR3 loop spans 14 amino acids. Germline V gene data show CDR1 as SGHDT and CDR2 as YYEEEE.

The chain has TRBV18 and TRBJ2-7; 11 positions agree with TRBD1. Germline V gene lookup returns CDR1 KGHSH and CDR2 LQKENI. The CDR3 length is 14 residues. V trimming: 3 bases; J trimming: 3 bases; junction bases outside the gene matches: 1. The CDR3 DNA reads as TGTGCCAGCTCACCCGGGACAGGGGGCTACGAGCAGTACTTC. Protein product: CASSPGTGGYEQYF.

The rearrangement links TRBV7-8 to TRBJ1-2; D is ambiguous. V lost 8 bases to trimming and J lost 7 bases, with 23 bases between them. The CDR3 is made up of 15 amino acids. CDR1 and CDR2 (germline): SGHVS, FQNEAQ. This chain's CDR3 is CASASNEWTEFGYTF. The DNA of the CDR3 is TGTGCCAGCGCCAGTAACGAGTGGACTGAGTTTGGCTACACCTTC.